These T cell receptor beta chains were read from a single sample in a study of blood T cells in healthy people across ages. TCRdb ran MiXCR on the 5' RACE reads and lists one entry per CDR3 protein. The data show 650,000 to 700,000 distinct CDR3 sequences, 52% seen once. The sequencing input was blood. These receptors were obtained from an elderly woman in good health. Both conserved end residues are part of each CDR3. Fields, in order: V gene, CDR3 protein.

TRBV30 CARGSYNEQFF
TRBV7-2 CASGSSGTYEQYF
TRBV12-3/TRBV12-4 CASSGGVEGQETQYF
TRBV29-1 CSVLGLAGSEQFF
TRBV3-1 CASSATGGSYSEQFF
TRBV11-2 CASSLGPPAGVFF
TRBV14 CASSQINRPLHNEQFF
TRBV6-2/TRBV6-3 CASKTGGWSTDTQYF
TRBV12-3/TRBV12-4 CASSFGQGAAQPQHF
TRBV7-2 CASSREYQPLYNEQFF
TRBV5-6 CASTREGYGYTF
TRBV28 CASSPRLAGGQFF
TRBV12-3/TRBV12-4 CASSRDSTDTQYF
TRBV7-9 CASSLEVGGLADTQYF
TRBV2 CASRSDSYEQFF
TRBV3-1 CASSNRGPFGEQYF
TRBV9 CASTRGTIVETQYF
TRBV7-9 CASSFIDSEQFF
TRBV20-1 CSARDRRTGETGELFF
TRBV24-1 CATSESRWEGRDTQYF
TRBV2 CASSRQGSAGELFF
TRBV5-1 CASTRMGGDTGELFF
TRBV7-2 CASSLAPGQRTYEQYF
TRBV18 CASSLGTSTPYEQYF
TRBV4-2 CASSPSSAGRTDTQYF
TRBV30 CAWSGDRGTGELFF
TRBV12-3/TRBV12-4 CASSPMHRVTGYTF
TRBV7-3 CASSLRGGLDTDTQYF
TRBV10-3 CAISETGGMRGYTF
TRBV28 CASSFARVGYEQYF
TRBV5-1 CASSWGTGDLGYTF
TRBV5-4 CASSQESLYGYTF
TRBV7-2 CASSLLGTRIRYF
TRBV6-5 CASSTDRSSYNEQFF
TRBV6-6 CASSYSGGAGNNEQFF
TRBV6-6 CAGQDYSNQPQHF
TRBV6-6 CASSSAYLGGRGEQFF
TRBV7-9 CASNFGSGKVYEQYF
TRBV5-1 CASSSFLAGEGADTQYF
TRBV30 CAWNRGRGYEQFF
TRBV27 CASSLKPTGYEQYF
TRBV5-1 CASSLEVGAKGNTIYF
TRBV10-3 CAIRRQGDQETQYF
TRBV5-1 CASSLTLGGAAYYGYTF
TRBV29-1 CSVEATGVSSYEQYF
TRBV10-3 CAISGSPGRRENEQFF